A single sample gave rise to the 3 T cell receptor beta chains below, sequenced in a study of type 1 and type 2 diabetes patients. Genomic DNA was the PCR template. A primer set of 30 forward and 13 reverse primers amplified the CDR3. TCRdb recomputed calls from the multiplex PCR reads with MiXCR, one row per CDR3 protein. The sample comprises approximately 260,000 distinct CDR3 sequences, roughly 44% of which are singletons, and about an eighth rests with the top ten. Material for sequencing was peripheral blood mononuclear cells (PBMCs). These receptors were obtained from a man in his late teens or twenties with type 2 diabetes.

In regard to this clonotype: An end of the junction does not agree with germline; a read error may underlie this. This sequence joins TRBV12-3 or TRBV12-4 and TRBJ2-6, with 13 bases identical to TRBD2. The CDR3 is 16 amino acids. CDR3 in amino acids: CASSPRTSGRLDVLTF. The CDR3 DNA follows: TGTGCTAGCAGTCCGAGGACTAGCGGGAGACTCGACGTCCTGACTTTC.

The J gene is TRBJ1-4, the V gene TRBV19; unclear D gene. V was pared by 6 bases and J by 8 bases, with 13 bases between. CDR3 size: 13 residues. Germline V CDR1 and CDR2: LNHDA, SQIVND (reference sequence). As DNA, the CDR3 is TGTGCCAGTAGGCCTCCCTCGGGAGAAAAACTGTTTTTT. This codes for CASRPPSGEKLFF. Based on the CDR3 plus reference TRBV19 and TRBJ1-4, the full variable domain is DGGITQSPKYLFRKEGQNVTLSCEQNLNHDAMYWYRQDPGQGLRLIYYSQIVNDFQKGDIAEGYSVSREKKESFPLTVTSAQKNPTAFYLCASRPPSGEKLFFGSGTQLSVL.

This chain uses TRBV30 with TRBJ2-1, with D tentatively TRBD2 (6 bases). V lost 8 bases, J lost 6 bases, and 11 bases lay in between. The V gene's germline CDR1 is GTSNPN and CDR2 SVGIG (reference sequence). The CDR3 totals 11 residues. This CDR3 is CARMGGNEQFF. CDR3 sequence (DNA): TGTGCCCGGATGGGGGGCAATGAGCAGTTCTTC.